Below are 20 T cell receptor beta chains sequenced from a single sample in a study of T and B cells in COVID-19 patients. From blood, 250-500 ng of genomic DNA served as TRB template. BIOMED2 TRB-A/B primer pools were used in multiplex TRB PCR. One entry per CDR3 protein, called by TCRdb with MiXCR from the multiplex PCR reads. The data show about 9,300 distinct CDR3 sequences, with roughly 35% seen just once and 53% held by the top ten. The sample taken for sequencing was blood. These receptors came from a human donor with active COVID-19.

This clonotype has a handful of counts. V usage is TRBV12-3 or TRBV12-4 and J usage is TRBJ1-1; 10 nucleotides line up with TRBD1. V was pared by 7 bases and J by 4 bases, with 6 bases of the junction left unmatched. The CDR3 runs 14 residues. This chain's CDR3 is CASKRTGGSTEAFF. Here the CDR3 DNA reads TGTGCCAGCAAGCGGACAGGGGGTAGCACTGAAGCTTTCTTT.

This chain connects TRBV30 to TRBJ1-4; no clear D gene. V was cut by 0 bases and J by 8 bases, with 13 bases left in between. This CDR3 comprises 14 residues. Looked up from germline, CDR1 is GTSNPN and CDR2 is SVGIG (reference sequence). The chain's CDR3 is CAWSVLGQGEKLFF. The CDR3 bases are TGTGCCTGGAGTGTACTAGGGCAAGGCGAAAAACTGTTTTTT.

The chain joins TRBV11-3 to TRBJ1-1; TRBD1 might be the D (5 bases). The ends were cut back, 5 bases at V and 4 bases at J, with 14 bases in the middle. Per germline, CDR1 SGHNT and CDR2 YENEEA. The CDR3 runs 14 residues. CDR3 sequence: CASSRGRTSTEAFF. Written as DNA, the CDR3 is TGTGCCAGCAGCCGGGGCAGAACAAGCACTGAAGCTTTCTTT.

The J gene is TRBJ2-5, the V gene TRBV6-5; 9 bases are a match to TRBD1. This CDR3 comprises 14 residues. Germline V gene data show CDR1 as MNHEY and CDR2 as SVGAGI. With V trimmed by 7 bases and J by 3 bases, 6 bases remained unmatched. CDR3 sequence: CASTFGQGKETQYF. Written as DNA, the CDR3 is TGTGCCAGCACTTTCGGACAGGGGAAAGAGACCCAGTACTTC.

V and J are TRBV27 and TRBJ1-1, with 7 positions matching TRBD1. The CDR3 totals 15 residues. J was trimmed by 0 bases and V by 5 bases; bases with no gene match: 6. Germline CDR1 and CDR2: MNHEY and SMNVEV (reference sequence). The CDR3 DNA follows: TGTGCCAGCAGTGCGACAGGGTGGATGAACACTGAAGCTTTCTTT. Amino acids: CASSATGWMNTEAFF.

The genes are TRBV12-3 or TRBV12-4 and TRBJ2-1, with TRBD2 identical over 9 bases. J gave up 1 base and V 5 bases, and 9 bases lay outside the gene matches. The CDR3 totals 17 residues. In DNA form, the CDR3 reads TGTGCCAGCAGTCCCTTAATGACTAGCGGTTCCTACAATGAGCAGTTCTTC. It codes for CASSPLMTSGSYNEQFF.

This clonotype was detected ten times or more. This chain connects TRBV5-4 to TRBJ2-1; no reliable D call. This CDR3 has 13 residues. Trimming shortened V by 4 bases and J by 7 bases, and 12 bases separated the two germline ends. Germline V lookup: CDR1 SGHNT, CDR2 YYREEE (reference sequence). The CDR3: CASSLGPGNEQFF. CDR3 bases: TGTGCCAGCAGCCTTGGCCCCGGGAATGAGCAGTTCTTC.

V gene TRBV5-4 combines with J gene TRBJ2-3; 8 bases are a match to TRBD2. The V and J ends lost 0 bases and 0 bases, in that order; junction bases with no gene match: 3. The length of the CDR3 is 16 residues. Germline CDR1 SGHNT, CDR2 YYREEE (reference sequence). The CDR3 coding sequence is TGTGCCAGCAGCTTGGAACTAGCGGCGAGCACAGATACGCAGTATTTT. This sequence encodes CASSLELAASTDTQYF. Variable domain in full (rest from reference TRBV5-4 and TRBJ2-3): ETGVTQSPTHLIKTRGQQVTLRCSSQSGHNTVSWYQQALGQGPQFIFQYYREEENGRGNFPPRFSGLQFPNYSSELNVNALELDDSALYLCASSLELAASTDTQYFGPGTRLTVL.

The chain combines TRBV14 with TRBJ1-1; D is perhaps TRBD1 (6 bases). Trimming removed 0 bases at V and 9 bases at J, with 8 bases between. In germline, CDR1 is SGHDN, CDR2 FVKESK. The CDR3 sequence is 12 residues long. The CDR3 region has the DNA TGTGCCAGCAGCCAAGATCGGGACAAAGCTTTCTTT. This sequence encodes CASSQDRDKAFF.

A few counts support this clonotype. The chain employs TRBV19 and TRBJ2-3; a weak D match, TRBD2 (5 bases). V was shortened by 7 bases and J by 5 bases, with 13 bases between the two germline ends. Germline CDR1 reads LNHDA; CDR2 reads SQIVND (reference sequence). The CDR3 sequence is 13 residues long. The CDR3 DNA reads TGTGCCAGTAATTCCGGACTCTTAGATACGCAGTATTTT. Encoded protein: CASNSGLLDTQYF.

The CDR3 DNA follows: TGCAGCGTTGAGGCAGGGTCCGGGGAGCTGTTTTTT. Translation gives CSVEAGSGELFF. The chain recombines TRBV29-1 with TRBJ2-2; TRBD1 is a possible D gene (5 bases). This CDR3 is built from 12 residues. V lost 3 bases to trimming and J lost 6 bases, with 8 bases between them. Germline V CDR1 and CDR2: SQVTM, ANQGSEA.

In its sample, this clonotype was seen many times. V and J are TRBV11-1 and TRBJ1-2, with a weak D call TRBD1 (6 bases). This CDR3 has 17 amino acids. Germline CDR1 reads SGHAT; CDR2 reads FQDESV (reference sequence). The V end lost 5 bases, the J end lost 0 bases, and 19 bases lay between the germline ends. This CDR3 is CASSDTTRTATNYGYTF. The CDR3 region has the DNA TGTGCCAGCAGCGACACTACGCGGACAGCGACTAACTATGGCTACACCTTC.

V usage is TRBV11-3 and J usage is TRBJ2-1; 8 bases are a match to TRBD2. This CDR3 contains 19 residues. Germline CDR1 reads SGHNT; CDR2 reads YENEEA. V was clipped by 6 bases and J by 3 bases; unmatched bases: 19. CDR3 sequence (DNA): TGTGCCAGCAGTAGGAGGGGTAGCGGGACCGGGCGTGGCTACAATGAGCAGTTCTTC. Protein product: CASSRRGSGTGRGYNEQFF.

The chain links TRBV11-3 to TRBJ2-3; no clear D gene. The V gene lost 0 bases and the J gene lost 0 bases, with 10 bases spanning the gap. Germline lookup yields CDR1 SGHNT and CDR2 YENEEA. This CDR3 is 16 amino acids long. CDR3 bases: TGTGCCAGCAGCTTAGATCCTAGAGCGAGCACAGATACGCAGTATTTT. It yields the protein CASSLDPRASTDTQYF.

The CDR3 DNA sequence: TGTGCCAGCAGCTCAGACAGGGGGCCCACTGAAGCTTTCTTT. Translating gives CASSSDRGPTEAFF. The J gene is TRBJ1-1, the V gene TRBV7-2; TRBD1 matches at 10 bases. The CDR3 consists of 14 residues. The J segment lost 4 bases and the V segment lost 4 bases, leaving 3 bases of the junction unmatched. Germline V CDR1 and CDR2: SGHTA, FQGNSA.

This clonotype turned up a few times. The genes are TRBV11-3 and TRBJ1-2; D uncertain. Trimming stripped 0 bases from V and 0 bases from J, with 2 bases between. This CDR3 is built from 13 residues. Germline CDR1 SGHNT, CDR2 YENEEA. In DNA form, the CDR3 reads TGTGCCAGCAGCTTAGAGACTAACTATGGCTACACCTTC. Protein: CASSLETNYGYTF.

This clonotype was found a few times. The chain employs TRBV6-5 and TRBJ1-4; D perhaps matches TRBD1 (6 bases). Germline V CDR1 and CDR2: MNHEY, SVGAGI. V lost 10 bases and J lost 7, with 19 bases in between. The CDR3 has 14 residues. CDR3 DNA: TGTGCCACCCGGCCCGGGGTAGGGGGTGAAAAACTGTTTTTT. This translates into CATRPGVGGEKLFF.

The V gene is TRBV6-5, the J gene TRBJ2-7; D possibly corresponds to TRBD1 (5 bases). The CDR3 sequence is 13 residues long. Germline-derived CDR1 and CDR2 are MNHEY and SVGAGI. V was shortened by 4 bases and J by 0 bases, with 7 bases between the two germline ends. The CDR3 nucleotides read TGTGCCAGCAGTTCGACAGCCTCCTACGAGCAGTACTTC. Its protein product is CASSSTASYEQYF.

DNA of the CDR3: TGTGCCACCAGACTTGGACAGGGGGAAACCGGGGAGCTGTTTTTT. It yields the protein CATRLGQGETGELFF. The genes are TRBV6-5 and TRBJ2-2; 10 nucleotides match TRBD1. V lost 10 bases, J lost 5 bases, and 10 bases stayed unmatched. The CDR3 is 15 amino acids. Germline CDR1 MNHEY, CDR2 SVGAGI.

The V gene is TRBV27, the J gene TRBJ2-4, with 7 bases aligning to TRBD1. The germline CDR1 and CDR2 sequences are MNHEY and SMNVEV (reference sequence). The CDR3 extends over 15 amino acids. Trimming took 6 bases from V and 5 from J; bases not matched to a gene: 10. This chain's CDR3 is CASRTLTGTENIQYF. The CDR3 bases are TGTGCCAGCAGGACCCTTACCGGGACAGAAAACATTCAGTACTTC.